This is a list of T cell receptor beta chains from one sample in a study of blood T cell repertoires in COVID-19. TCRdb keeps only in-frame clones here, not all; method: immunoSEQ multiplex PCR. The sample consists of some 100,000 clones, about nine tenths of them appearing once. Sample: peripheral blood. The origin of the receptors is a woman in her 70s with acute or convalescent COVID-19. The CDR3 runs from the conserved cysteine through the conserved F or W.

J gene: TRBJ1-4; V gene: TRBV11-2; CDR3 length: 16; CDR3 protein: CASSLTQTGANEKLFF
J gene: TRBJ2-2; V gene: TRBV7-6; CDR3 length: 11; CDR3 protein: CASSPPGELFF
J gene: TRBJ2-1; V gene: TRBV5-1; CDR3 length: 15; CDR3 protein: CASSLVFAGGNEQFF
J gene: TRBJ2-6; V gene: TRBV11-2; CDR3 length: 16; CDR3 protein: CASSLSWAAGANVLTF
J gene: TRBJ1-5; V gene: TRBV20-1; CDR3 length: 11; CDR3 protein: CSASGNQPQHF
J gene: TRBJ1-5; V gene: TRBV18; CDR3 length: 14; CDR3 protein: CASSVQGPNQPQHF
J gene: TRBJ2-5; V gene: TRBV5-1; CDR3 length: 14; CDR3 protein: CASSLVLRQETQYF
J gene: TRBJ1-1; V gene: TRBV27; CDR3 length: 14; CDR3 protein: CASSRDSWNTEAFF
J gene: TRBJ1-1; V gene: TRBV6-5; CDR3 length: 13; CDR3 protein: CASSLQGNTEAFF
J gene: TRBJ1-2; V gene: TRBV11-2; CDR3 length: 15; CDR3 protein: CASSFQDRGGYGYTF
J gene: TRBJ1-2; V gene: TRBV7-2; CDR3 length: 16; CDR3 protein: CASTLDLGVGDSGYTF
J gene: TRBJ2-5; V gene: TRBV7-2; CDR3 length: 16; CDR3 protein: CASSSKGLADQETQYF
J gene: TRBJ1-2; V gene: TRBV28; CDR3 length: 15; CDR3 protein: CASSPDSGGYYGYTF
J gene: TRBJ2-1; V gene: TRBV7-8; CDR3 length: 16; CDR3 protein: CASSLFGTGHYNEQFF
J gene: TRBJ2-1; V gene: TRBV27; CDR3 length: 16; CDR3 protein: CASSLRDYDSYNEQFF
J gene: TRBJ2-7; V gene: TRBV27; CDR3 length: 14; CDR3 protein: CASSISGRAHEQYF
J gene: TRBJ2-5; V gene: TRBV5-1; CDR3 length: 14; CDR3 protein: CASSSLAGQETQYF
J gene: TRBJ2-1; V gene: TRBV3-1/TRBV3-2; CDR3 length: 15; CDR3 protein: CASSQDGGANNEQFF
J gene: TRBJ1-3; V gene: TRBV30; CDR3 length: 14; CDR3 protein: CACWPRFSGNTIYF
J gene: TRBJ1-6; V gene: TRBV3-1/TRBV3-2; CDR3 length: 16; CDR3 protein: CASSQRPIPGVLSLHF
J gene: TRBJ1-1; V gene: TRBV6-5; CDR3 length: 12; CDR3 protein: CASKETGPEAFF
J gene: TRBJ2-1; V gene: TRBV7-8; CDR3 length: 17; CDR3 protein: CASSQGTSLLEHNEQFF